This section outlines one TCR beta chain sequence together with its context. This sample stems from a study of somatic mutations in cytotoxic T cells in rheumatoid arthritis. V lost 4 bases and J 5 bases, leaving 16 bases between the germline ends. This CDR3 contains 15 residues. From germline, CDR1 is SGDLS and CDR2 YYNGEE. Assay: immunoSEQ multiplex PCR; the TCRdb copy retains only in-frame clones and omits some. There are around 19,000 clones in the sample; 70% to 85% occur only once, and about 5.4% lies in the top ten. The sequence derives from a man aged 60-69 years in good health. The chain joins TRBV9 to TRBJ2-1; D call uncertain. The sample consisted of CD8+ T cells sorted from blood. As DNA, the CDR3 is TGTGCCAGCAGCCGCACCTCAGGCCCAAACAATGAGCAGTTCTTC. This sequence encodes CASSRTSGPNNEQFF.